What follows is one T cell receptor (beta chain) and its context. These data belong to a study of blood T cell repertoires in COVID-19. Across the study: Acute and convalescent COVID-19 samples came from the United States, Italy and Spain.

Germline CDR1 reads SGHDT; CDR2 reads YYEEEE. The CDR3 contains 14 residues. Trimming took 2 bases from V and 5 from J; bases not matched to a gene: 1. The table came from immunoSEQ multiplex PCR; TCRdb's copy has only in-frame clones and leaves some out. The profile covers 500,000 to 600,000 clones, with about 89% appearing a single time and around 8% taken by the ten largest. What was sequenced was peripheral blood. This clonotype was sampled from a woman in her forties or fifties with COVID-19, enrolled during active disease. V and J are TRBV5-6 and TRBJ1-6; TRBD1 matches 7 bases. The CDR3 spells CASSLQGNNSPLHF. The DNA for the CDR3 is TGTGCCAGCAGCTTACAGGGGAATAATTCACCCCTCCACTTT.